This T cell receptor beta chain emerged from a study of graft-versus-host responses after intestinal transplantation. The CDR3 runs 14 residues. Trimming left V 0 bases short and J 5 bases short, with 12 bases between. The V gene's germline CDR1 is SQVTM and CDR2 ANQGSEA. Sequencing was performed with immunoSEQ multiplex PCR; in TCRdb, only in-frame clones are kept and a portion is missing. The repertoire holds around 36,000 clones, with over 90% as singletons. Remarks on this clone: Its antigen is not known.

The starting material was unstimulated CD8+ T cells sorted from spleen or lymph node cells, obtained before transplant. The origin of this receptor is a human donor who was the organ donor for an intestinal transplant. The rearrangement uses TRBV29-1 and TRBJ2-3; possibly TRBD1 for D (6 bases). The CDR3 reads CSVEDPQGIDTQYF. DNA of the CDR3: TGCAGCGTTGAAGATCCACAGGGTATAGATACGCAGTATTTT.